This T cell receptor beta chain comes out of a study of blood T cell repertoires in COVID-19. CDR1 is MNHEY and CDR2 is SVGAGI in the germline V gene. Trimming left V 10 bases short and J 6 bases short, with 12 bases between. This CDR3 region has 11 residues. The assay was immunoSEQ multiplex PCR, and TCRdb's table has in-frame clones only and misses some. Of approximately 390,000 clones in the sample, approximately 91% were seen once. The chain combines TRBV6-5 with TRBJ1-1; D is uncertain. This TCR came from a woman aged 40 to 49 with acute COVID-19. Sequencing was performed on PBMCs or T cells enriched from blood (not recorded which). CDR3 loop: CATKVGAEAFF. DNA for the CDR3: TGTGCCACCAAAGTGGGAGCTGAAGCTTTCTTT.